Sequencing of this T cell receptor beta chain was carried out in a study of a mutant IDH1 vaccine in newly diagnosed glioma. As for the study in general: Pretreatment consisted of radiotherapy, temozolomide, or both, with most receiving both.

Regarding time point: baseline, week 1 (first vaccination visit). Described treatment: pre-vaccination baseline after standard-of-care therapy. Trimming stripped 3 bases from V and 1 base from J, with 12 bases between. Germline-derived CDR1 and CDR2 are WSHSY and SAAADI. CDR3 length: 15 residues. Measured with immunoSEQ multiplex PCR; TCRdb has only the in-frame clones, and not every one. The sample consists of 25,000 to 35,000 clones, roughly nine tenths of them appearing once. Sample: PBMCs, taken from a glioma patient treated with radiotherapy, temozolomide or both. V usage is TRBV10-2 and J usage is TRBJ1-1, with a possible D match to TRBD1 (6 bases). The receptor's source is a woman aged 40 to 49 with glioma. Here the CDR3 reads CASSDRGRANTEAFF. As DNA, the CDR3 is TGCGCCAGCAGTGACAGGGGTCGCGCGAACACTGAAGCTTTCTTT.